One and the same sample provided the 26 T cell receptor beta chains below, sequenced in a study of blood T cell repertoires in COVID-19. The method was immunoSEQ multiplex PCR; TCRdb's version includes in-frame clones alone and lacks a portion of them. Seen here are some 86,000 clones, around 80% observed once, and the top ten hold around 29%. The sequenced sample consisted of peripheral blood. The origin of the receptors is a woman aged 80 or older with active or convalescent COVID-19.

On this clone: Different DNA sequences within this sample yield the same CDR3. V gene TRBV5-1 combines with J gene TRBJ2-7; D possibly corresponds to TRBD2 (5 bases). The germline V and J ends were trimmed by 1 base and 4 bases, with 6 bases remaining between them. This CDR3 has 12 amino acids. CDR1 is SGHRS, CDR2 YFSETQ, per germline. CDR3 loop: CASSLTGYEQYF. CDR3 coding DNA: TGCGCCAGCAGCTTGACGGGGTACGAGCAGTACTTC.

The chain couples TRBV5-1 to TRBJ2-3, with D perhaps matching TRBD2 (5 bases). Deletions cut 8 bases from V and 2 bases from J, with 18 bases between. Germline values: CDR1 SGHRS, CDR2 YFSETQ. The CDR3 is made up of 15 amino acids. For the CDR3, the DNA is TGCGCCAGTACTCCGGGCCTCGGGGACACAGATACGCAGTATTTT. It encodes CASTPGLGDTDTQYF.

The gene calls are TRBV19 and TRBJ2-3; 7 bases line up with TRBD1. The CDR3 is made up of 16 amino acids. The junction had 6 bases not matched to a gene; V was cut back by 0 bases and J by 3 bases. Germline V lookup: CDR1 LNHDA, CDR2 SQIVND (reference sequence). This chain's CDR3 is CASSIDNRGPTDTQYF. In nucleotides, the CDR3 is TGTGCCAGTAGTATAGATAACAGGGGTCCAACAGATACGCAGTATTTT.

This chain connects TRBV5-1 to TRBJ1-1, with D maybe TRBD1 (5 bases). Trimming cost V 4 bases and J 4 bases, with 14 bases left between them. This CDR3 is 14 amino acids long. Germline V CDR1 and CDR2: SGHRS, YFSETQ. The chain's CDR3 is CASSPQGGGTEAFF. In DNA, the CDR3 is TGCGCCAGCAGCCCCCAGGGAGGTGGCACTGAAGCTTTCTTT. Based on the CDR3 plus reference TRBV5-1 and TRBJ1-1, the full variable domain is KAGVTQTPRYLIKTRGQQVTLSCSPISGHRSVSWYQQTPGQGLQFLFEYFSETQRNKGNFPGRFSGRQFSNSRSEMNVSTLELGDSALYLCASSPQGGGTEAFFGQGTRLTVV.

The V and J genes are TRBV27 and TRBJ2-2; a possible D gene is TRBD1 (6 bases). V was cut by 6 bases and J by 6 bases, with 14 bases left in between. Germline V gives CDR1 MNHEY, CDR2 SMNVEV (reference sequence). The length of the CDR3 is 14 residues. CDR3: CASSWNRVSGELFF. As DNA, the CDR3 is TGTGCCAGCAGCTGGAACAGGGTTTCCGGGGAGCTGTTTTTT.

The table lists this clone with a few counts. The chain joins TRBV7-2 to TRBJ2-3; 7 positions agree with TRBD2. The CDR3 consists of 16 residues. V lost 1 base, J lost 4 bases, and 8 bases stayed unmatched. Germline V gives CDR1 SGHTA, CDR2 FQGNSA. The CDR3 reads CASSLVLAVGSDTQYF. The CDR3 DNA reads as TGTGCCAGCAGCTTAGTGCTAGCGGTAGGATCAGATACGCAGTATTTT.

V gene TRBV5-5 combines with J gene TRBJ2-1, with 7 positions matching TRBD2. The CDR3 contains 16 residues. In germline, CDR1 is SGHKS, CDR2 YYEKEE (reference sequence). Trimming took 4 bases from V and 0 from J; bases not matched to a gene: 7. In nucleotides, the CDR3 is TGTGCCAGCAGCGGAGCTAGCGGTAGCTCCTACAATGAGCAGTTCTTC. Protein sequence: CASSGASGSSYNEQFF.

The J gene is TRBJ2-1, the V gene TRBV25-1; TRBD2 agrees at 9 bases. The CDR3 loop spans 18 amino acids. The V and J ends lost 1 base and 6 bases, in that order; junction bases with no gene match: 13. From germline, CDR1 is MGHDK and CDR2 SYGVNS. Written as DNA, the CDR3 is TGTGCCAGCAGTGAATTTTTGGTGGGCGGGAGGGCCCTCAATGAGCAGTTCTTC. Translated: CASSEFLVGGRALNEQFF.

The V call is TRBV11-3, the J call TRBJ2-7, with TRBD2 matching 13 bases. The V segment lost 3 bases and the J segment 9 bases; nucleotides outside the gene matches: 5. Germline assignment: CDR1 SGHNT and CDR2 YENEEA. The length of the CDR3 is 14 residues. CDR3 DNA sequence: TGTGCCAGCAGCTTCACTAGCGGGGGGGCGGTGCAGTACTTC. This codes for CASSFTSGGAVQYF.

The rearrangement links TRBV6-5 to TRBJ1-5, with a weak D call TRBD1 (5 bases). Germline V CDR1 and CDR2: MNHEY, SVGAGI. V lost 2 bases to trimming and J lost 7 bases, with 9 bases between them. The CDR3 runs to 13 residues. The CDR3 nucleotides are TGTGCCAGCAGTTACCCAGGGCAACAGCCCCAGCATTTT. It yields the protein CASSYPGQQPQHF.

The J gene is TRBJ1-1, the V gene TRBV4-1, with D possibly being TRBD1 (5 bases). The length of the CDR3 is 17 residues. Trimming left V 0 bases short and J 5 bases short, with 19 bases between. Per the germline V gene, CDR1 is MGHRA and CDR2 is YSYEKL. DNA for the CDR3: TGCGCCAGCAGCCAAGAAAGGACGGTGGTGGGGGGGACTGAAGCTTTCTTT. This sequence encodes CASSQERTVVGGTEAFF.

V usage is TRBV19 and J usage is TRBJ2-3, with 9 bases that match TRBD2. This CDR3 has 14 residues. Looked up from germline, CDR1 is LNHDA and CDR2 is SQIVND (reference sequence). V lost 4 bases and J lost 3; bases outside the gene matches: 2. The CDR3 here is CASSSGGATDTQYF. For the CDR3, the DNA is TGTGCCAGTAGTAGCGGGGGGGCAACAGATACGCAGTATTTT.

The V and J genes are TRBV6-6 and TRBJ1-6, with no clear D. Per germline, CDR1 MNHNY and CDR2 SVGAGI (reference sequence). Trimming left V 2 bases short and J 5 bases short, with 4 bases between. The CDR3 runs 13 residues. This CDR3 reads CASSYPNNSPLHF. The CDR3 DNA reads as TGTGCCAGCAGTTACCCCAATAATTCACCCCTCCACTTT.

The V and J genes are TRBV3-1 (or the pseudogene TRBV3-2) and TRBJ1-2, with D tentatively TRBD1 (5 bases). Trimming removed 2 bases at V and 4 bases at J, with 20 bases between. This CDR3 has 17 amino acids. Germline loops: CDR1 LGHDT, CDR2 YNNKEL (reference sequence). The CDR3 DNA reads as TGTGCCAGCAGCCAAATGACTTCCGGGGGTGGATCCTATGGCTACACCTTC. Translation gives CASSQMTSGGGSYGYTF.

This sequence joins TRBV5-4 and TRBJ2-1; possibly TRBD1 for D (5 bases). Germline-derived CDR1 and CDR2 are SGHNT and YYREEE (reference sequence). The CDR3 contains 13 residues. Trimming pared 4 bases from V and 6 bases from J, leaving 11 bases between. The CDR3 DNA sequence: TGTGCCAGCAGCCCGACAGTCTTCAATGAGCAGTTCTTC. It translates to CASSPTVFNEQFF.

V and J are TRBV5-4 and TRBJ2-2; 7 nucleotides match TRBD2. The ends lost 3 bases at V and 5 bases at J; junction bases unmatched: 19. Germline V CDR1 and CDR2: SGHNT, YYREEE (reference sequence). The CDR3 totals 19 residues. Written as DNA, the CDR3 is TGTGCCAGCAGCTCGACGGGGTTAGCGGGTTATCCTGGGACCGGGGAGCTGTTTTTT. Its translation: CASSSTGLAGYPGTGELFF.

The chain links TRBV6-5 to TRBJ1-1; perhaps TRBD1 as D (5 bases). The CDR3 is made up of 14 amino acids. Between the trimmed V and J ends, which lost 0 bases and 6 bases, there was a span of 11 bases. Germline loops: CDR1 MNHEY, CDR2 SVGAGI. The CDR3 nucleotides read TGTGCCAGCAGTTACTCGATGTGGGGGGCTGAAGCTTTCTTT. Translated, it gives CASSYSMWGAEAFF.

The genes are TRBV28 and TRBJ2-1; D gene unclear. The V gene's germline CDR1 is MDHEN and CDR2 SYDVKM. The CDR3 consists of 15 residues. Trimming shortened V by 6 bases and J by 4 bases, and 16 bases separated the two germline ends. In DNA form, the CDR3 reads TGTGCCAGCAGCGGGTCGGTAAAATTTTACAATGAGCAGTTCTTC. This sequence encodes CASSGSVKFYNEQFF. Using reference TRBV28 and TRBJ2-1 for the parts outside the CDR3, the full variable domain is DVKVTQSSRYLVKRTGEKVFLECVQDMDHENMFWYRQDPGLGLRLIYFSYDVKMKEKGDIPEGYSVSREKKERFSLILESASTNQTSMYLCASSGSVKFYNEQFFGPGTRLTVL.

This sequence joins TRBV10-1 and TRBJ2-1; 8 nucleotides align to TRBD2. V was clipped by 5 bases and J by 4 bases; unmatched bases: 7. The CDR3 is made up of 15 amino acids. The germline gives CDR1 WNHNN, CDR2 SYGVQD (reference sequence). The CDR3 region is CASSSLAGSYNEQFF. CDR3 sequence (DNA): TGCGCCAGCAGTTCCTTAGCGGGATCATACAATGAGCAGTTCTTC.

V and J are TRBV7-2 and TRBJ2-7; TRBD2 is a possible D gene (7 bases). V was clipped by 3 bases and J by 4 bases, with 10 bases between them. Germline values: CDR1 SGHTA, CDR2 FQGNSA. This CDR3 region has 13 residues. CDR3 loop: CASSLGGPYEQYF. Here the CDR3 DNA reads TGTGCCAGCAGCTTGGGGGGGCCTTACGAGCAGTACTTC.

The V gene is TRBV9, the J gene TRBJ1-3; D perhaps matches TRBD1 (6 bases). Germline CDR1 and CDR2: SGDLS and YYNGEE. V was shortened by 3 bases and J by 3 bases, with 16 bases between the two germline ends. The CDR3 is made up of 16 amino acids. CDR3 sequence reads: CASSADVGAVGNTIYF. The CDR3 nucleotides are TGTGCCAGCAGCGCGGACGTGGGGGCAGTTGGAAACACCATATATTTT. Full variable domain (remainder filled in from reference TRBV9 and TRBJ1-3): DSGVTQTPKHLITATGQRVTLRCSPRSGDLSVYWYQQSLDQGLQFLIQYYNGEERAKGNILERFSAQQFPDLHSELNLSSLELGDSALYFCASSADVGAVGNTIYFGEGSWLTVV.

CDR3 residues: CASSLELAGRRYEQYF. In DNA form, the CDR3 reads TGTGCCAGCAGCTTAGAACTAGCGGGGAGGCGTTACGAGCAGTACTTC. The chain couples TRBV7-2 to TRBJ2-7, with 10 bases aligning to TRBD2. The CDR3 runs to 16 residues. V shed 1 base and J 4 bases; nucleotides not matched to a gene: 7. The germline gives CDR1 SGHTA, CDR2 FQGNSA.

This clone was observed a single time. V gene TRBV6-1 combines with J gene TRBJ2-2; D ambiguous. Germline CDR1 MNHNS, CDR2 SASEGT. V lost 2 bases and J lost 3, with 7 bases in between. This CDR3 spans 14 amino acids. This chain's CDR3 is CASSEMAYTGELFF. The CDR3 region has the DNA TGTGCCAGCAGTGAAATGGCTTACACCGGGGAGCTGTTTTTT.

In the case of this clone: Just one base apart from a much larger clone, this may be a read error. CDR3 in amino acids: CASGEQGYYGYTF. CDR3 DNA: TGTGCCAGCGGGGAACAGGGTTACTATGGCTACACCTTC. The gene calls are TRBV6-5 and TRBJ1-2; D might be TRBD1 (6 bases). The CDR3 runs to 13 residues. The ends were cut back, 8 bases at V and 3 bases at J, with 13 bases in the middle. Germline V lookup: CDR1 MNHEY, CDR2 SVGAGI.

The chain employs TRBV3-1 (or the pseudogene TRBV3-2) and TRBJ2-4; the match to TRBD1 covers 7 bases. CDR3 size: 13 residues. Germline CDR1 is LGHDT and CDR2 is YNNKEL (reference sequence). J lost 6 bases, V lost 5 bases, and 4 bases had no gene match. This chain's CDR3 is CASSVGDRNIQYF. As DNA, the CDR3 is TGTGCCAGCAGCGTTGGGGACAGAAACATTCAGTACTTC.

The chain uses TRBV5-1 and TRBJ1-4; a weak D match, TRBD1 (5 bases). Germline loops: CDR1 SGHRS, CDR2 YFSETQ. The length of the CDR3 is 16 residues. V was trimmed by 5 bases and J by 0 bases, leaving 14 bases between them. CDR3 sequence (DNA): TGCGCCAGCAGTCAGCGGGACGCCTCAACTAATGAAAAACTGTTTTTT. Its protein is CASSQRDASTNEKLFF.